This section outlines one T cell receptor (beta chain) sequence together with its context. Germline loops: CDR1 SGHTA, CDR2 FQGNSA. The CDR3 covers 15 residues. The V end was cut by 1 base, the J end by 8 bases, with 12 bases between. Categorization into cohorts depended on clinical history that participants reported. This specimen belongs to a study of blood T cell repertoires in COVID-19. The wider study: Sites in the United States, Italy and Spain provided acute and convalescent COVID-19 samples. T cells, B-cell-depleted T cells, or PBMCs supplied cDNA or gDNA.

Original methodology: Reference gene primer amplification in the assay estimated nucleated cell counts. Method: immunoSEQ multiplex PCR; TCRdb's copy keeps in-frame clones and lacks some. V and J calls plus clone size are reproduced from that table; the DNA served to infer D and trimming. This sample has approximately 260,000 clones, with approximately 90% found just once. The chain employs TRBV7-2 and TRBJ1-6, with D possibly matching TRBD1 (5 bases). The sequence was obtained from a woman aged 40 to 50 with acute COVID-19. The sequenced sample was PBMCs or T cells enriched from blood (not recorded which). In DNA form, the CDR3 reads TGTGCCAGCAGCTTAGGTGTAGGGGAGGATTCACCCCTCCACTTT. The encoded protein is CASSLGVGEDSPLHF. Looking up the rest from reference TRBV7-2 and TRBJ1-6 gives the full variable domain: GAGVSQSPSNKVTEKGKDVELRCDPISGHTALYWYRQSLGQGLEFLIYFQGNSAPDKSGLPSDRFSAERTGGSVSTLTIQRTQQEDSAVYLCASSLGVGEDSPLHFGNGTRLTVT.